This record looks at one T cell receptor beta chain sequence and its context. The sample comes from a study of blood T cell repertoires in COVID-19. Turning to the study itself: The study drew acute and convalescent COVID-19 samples from the United States, Italy and Spain. The analysed material was cDNA or gDNA that came from T cells, B-cell-depleted T cells, or PBMCs.

The germline gives CDR1 SEHNR, CDR2 FQNEAQ (reference sequence). V was shortened by 4 bases and J by 2 bases, with 2 bases between the two germline ends. The CDR3 runs 11 residues. Per the authors' pipeline: Reference gene primer amplification gave nucleated cell count estimates. This table comes from immunoSEQ multiplex PCR, and its TCRdb copy is limited to in-frame clones, with some not included. That table gives V, J and clone size, and the DNA gave D and trimming. Of about 46,000 clones listed, 87% were seen once; the top ten hold less than 20%. The sequencing input was peripheral blood. This chain joins TRBV7-9 and TRBJ2-5; no reliable D call. This clonotype was sampled from a human donor in a cohort sampled during active COVID-19. The CDR3 is CASSSQETQYF. In nucleotides, the CDR3 is TGTGCCAGCAGCTCGCAAGAGACCCAGTACTTC.